The present T cell receptor beta chain was sequenced within a study of cytomegalovirus exposure and HLA in healthy donors. This cohort consisted of healthy bone marrow donors. Points from the study as a whole: Among the CMV-associated chains, a few were confirmed in vitro as specific for CMV antigens. The investigators catalogued 164 TCR beta chains as cytomegalovirus-associated.

PCR involved 60 Vbeta and 13 Jbeta primers. Only in-frame clones appear in the TCRdb table, and some are missing; sequencing was by immunoSEQ multiplex PCR. The sample holds 120,000 or so clones, around 66% seen once. V was pared by 6 bases and J by 5 bases, with 10 bases of the junction left unmatched. The CDR3 length is 15 residues. The germline gives CDR1 SGDLS, CDR2 YYNGEE. Concerning this clone: Its specificity is unknown.

This clonotype was obtained from a woman between 40 and 55 years old in good health and CMV-seropositive. The sequenced material came from PBMCs. The chain carries TRBV9 and TRBJ1-5; 8 bases are a match to TRBD1. The CDR3 protein is CASKNGQGADQPQHF. DNA for the CDR3: TGTGCCAGCAAAAATGGGCAGGGGGCGGATCAGCCCCAGCATTTT.